This T cell receptor beta chain is drawn from a study of cytomegalovirus exposure and HLA in healthy donors. About the research overall: Early released data comprised around 80 million unique TCRs from HLA-typed donors.

The sample holds one count of this clone. This PCR relied on a set of 60 Vbeta primers and 13 Jbeta primers. This table comes from immunoSEQ multiplex PCR, and its TCRdb copy is limited to in-frame clones, with some not included. Among some 150,000 clones listed, 75% to 90% were seen once. The clonotype originates from a man aged 25 to 40 in good health and CMV-seronegative. The sequencing input was PBMCs.

The CDR3 sequence is CASSIGRWPYEQYF. The CDR3 DNA sequence: TGTGCCAGCAGTATAGGGAGATGGCCCTACGAGCAGTACTTC. This chain links TRBV28 with TRBJ2-7; D is possibly TRBD2 (5 bases). The germline V and J ends were trimmed by 5 bases and 2 bases, with 13 bases remaining between them. The CDR3 totals 14 residues. Germline V CDR1 and CDR2: MDHEN, SYDVKM.